These 9 T cell receptor beta chains share one sample of origin, sequenced in a study of blood T cell repertoires in COVID-19. Repertoires were generated with immunoSEQ multiplex PCR, while TCRdb's copy carries only in-frame clones and drops some. The data show 110,000 to 150,000 clones, 70% to 90% seen once. Sequenced sample: peripheral blood. Source of these receptors: a woman aged 60-75 years with acute or convalescent COVID-19.

The genes are TRBV28 and TRBJ2-7; the match to TRBD1 covers 8 bases. Germline-derived CDR1 and CDR2 are MDHEN and SYDVKM. Trimming removed 4 bases from V and 4 bases from J; junction bases left unmatched: 9. The CDR3 has 15 amino acids. DNA of the CDR3: TGTGCCAGCAGTTCGGACAGGGAAATATTTTACGAGCAGTACTTC. It translates to CASSSDREIFYEQYF.

The V gene is TRBV19, the J gene TRBJ1-6; D not certain. CDR1 is LNHDA and CDR2 is SQIVND in the germline V gene (reference sequence). This CDR3 has 17 amino acids. Trimming removed 3 bases at V and 0 bases at J, with 12 bases between. The CDR3, as DNA: TGTGCCAGTAGTATCGGTCGAGTGAGCTCCTATAATTCACCCCTCCACTTT. Residues: CASSIGRVSSYNSPLHF.

V usage is TRBV4-1 and J usage is TRBJ1-1; perhaps TRBD1 as D (6 bases). The V end lost 0 bases, the J end lost 6 bases, and 8 bases lay between the germline ends. Germline CDR1 reads MGHRA; CDR2 reads YSYEKL. This CDR3 region has 13 residues. The CDR3 spells CASSQDEGAEAFF. CDR3 DNA sequence: TGCGCCAGCAGCCAAGATGAGGGGGCTGAAGCTTTCTTT.

The V call is TRBV2, the J call TRBJ1-5, with 7 bases that match TRBD1. The V segment lost 8 bases and the J segment 0 bases; nucleotides outside the gene matches: 10. Germline V gene lookup returns CDR1 SNHLY and CDR2 FYNNEI. The CDR3 is made up of 16 amino acids. The CDR3 DNA reads as TGTGCCAGCGGCCGGGACAGCGGTATTAGCAATCAGCCCCAGCATTTT. Translation gives CASGRDSGISNQPQHF.

The J gene is TRBJ2-7, the V gene TRBV5-1, with TRBD1 as a possible D gene (5 bases). Trimming stripped 5 bases from V and 4 bases from J, with 13 bases between. CDR1 is SGHRS and CDR2 is YFSETQ in the germline V gene. The CDR3 loop spans 13 amino acids. CDR3 protein: CASRVFQGYEQYF. In DNA form, the CDR3 reads TGCGCCAGCAGGGTCTTCCAGGGATACGAGCAGTACTTC. Full variable domain (rest looked up from reference TRBV5-1 and TRBJ2-7): KAGVTQTPRYLIKTRGQQVTLSCSPISGHRSVSWYQQTPGQGLQFLFEYFSETQRNKGNFPGRFSGRQFSNSRSEMNVSTLELGDSALYLCASRVFQGYEQYFGPGTRLTVT.

The chain employs TRBV19 and TRBJ1-5; TRBD1 aligns across 10 bases. The V segment lost 5 bases and the J segment 5 bases; nucleotides outside the gene matches: 12. Germline CDR1 and CDR2: LNHDA and SQIVND (reference sequence). This CDR3 is built from 17 residues. The CDR3 is CASSFRPGQGSDQPQHF. The DNA of the CDR3 is TGTGCCAGTAGTTTCCGACCGGGACAGGGGTCCGATCAGCCCCAGCATTTT.

The chain is built from TRBV6-5 and TRBJ2-5; TRBD1 matches 12 bases. Germline CDR1 is MNHEY and CDR2 is SVGAGI. The CDR3 is made up of 16 amino acids. Trimming removed 1 base from V and 4 bases from J; junction bases left unmatched: 4. The CDR3 sequence is CASSYLGQGAGETQYF. In nucleotides, the CDR3 is TGTGCCAGCAGTTACTTGGGACAGGGGGCGGGAGAGACCCAGTACTTC.

The CDR3 spells CASTQDRLGNSNQPQHF. The CDR3 DNA reads TGTGCCAGTACCCAGGACAGGCTGGGAAATAGCAATCAGCCCCAGCATTTT. The chain has TRBV19 and TRBJ1-5; 7 nucleotides agree with TRBD1. This CDR3 region has 17 residues. Per the germline V gene, CDR1 is LNHDA and CDR2 is SQIVND (reference sequence). V was clipped by 7 bases and J by 0 bases; unmatched bases: 12.

V is TRBV29-1 and J is TRBJ2-5, with 7 bases matching TRBD1. Germline CDR1 SQVTM, CDR2 ANQGSEA. The V and J ends lost 4 bases and 5 bases, in that order; junction bases with no gene match: 7. The CDR3 totals 13 residues. CDR3 coding DNA: TGCAGCGTTGGGAAGGGGGCGGGTGAGACCCAGTACTTC. It encodes CSVGKGAGETQYF.